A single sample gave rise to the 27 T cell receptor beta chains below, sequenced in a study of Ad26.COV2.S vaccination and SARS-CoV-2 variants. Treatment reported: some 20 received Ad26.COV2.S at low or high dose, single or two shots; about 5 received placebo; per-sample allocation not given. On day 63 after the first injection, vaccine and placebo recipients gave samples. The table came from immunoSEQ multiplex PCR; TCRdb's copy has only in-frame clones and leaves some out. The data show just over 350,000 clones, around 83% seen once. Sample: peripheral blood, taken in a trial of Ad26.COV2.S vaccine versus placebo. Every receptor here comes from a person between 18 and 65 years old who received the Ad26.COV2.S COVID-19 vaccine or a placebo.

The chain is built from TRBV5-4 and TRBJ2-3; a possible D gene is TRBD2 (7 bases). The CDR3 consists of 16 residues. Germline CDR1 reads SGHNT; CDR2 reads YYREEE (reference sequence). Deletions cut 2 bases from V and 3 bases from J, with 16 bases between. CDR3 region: CASSLGGAERTDTQYF. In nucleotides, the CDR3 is TGTGCCAGCAGCTTAGGGGGGGCAGAGAGGACAGATACGCAGTATTTT.

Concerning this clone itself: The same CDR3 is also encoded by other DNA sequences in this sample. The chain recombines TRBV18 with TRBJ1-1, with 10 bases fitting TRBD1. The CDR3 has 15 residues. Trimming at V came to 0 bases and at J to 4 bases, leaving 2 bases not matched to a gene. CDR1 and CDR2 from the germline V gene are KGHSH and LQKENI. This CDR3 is CASSPPGQGGTEAFF. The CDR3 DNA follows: TGTGCCAGCTCACCACCCGGACAGGGGGGCACTGAAGCTTTCTTT. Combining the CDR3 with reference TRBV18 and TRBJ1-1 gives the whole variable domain NAGVMQNPRHLVRRRGQEARLRCSPMKGHSHVYWYRQLPEEGLKFMVYLQKENIIDESGMPKERFSAEFPKEGPSILRIQQVVRGDSAAYFCASSPPGQGGTEAFFGQGTRLTVV.

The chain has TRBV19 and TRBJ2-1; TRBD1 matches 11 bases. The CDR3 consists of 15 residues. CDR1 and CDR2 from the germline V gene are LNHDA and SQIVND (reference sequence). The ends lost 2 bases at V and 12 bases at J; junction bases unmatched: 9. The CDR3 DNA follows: TGTGCCAGTAGTATAAAGGATGGGACAGGGGGAGGGCAGTTCTTC. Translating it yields CASSIKDGTGGGQFF.

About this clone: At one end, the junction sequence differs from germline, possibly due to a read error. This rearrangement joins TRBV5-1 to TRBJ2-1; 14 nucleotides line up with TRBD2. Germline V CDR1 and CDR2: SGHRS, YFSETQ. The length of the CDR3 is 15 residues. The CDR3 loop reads CASSLGLAGANEQFF. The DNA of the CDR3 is TGCGCCAGCAGTTTGGGACTAGCGGGGGCCAATGAGCAGTTCTTC.

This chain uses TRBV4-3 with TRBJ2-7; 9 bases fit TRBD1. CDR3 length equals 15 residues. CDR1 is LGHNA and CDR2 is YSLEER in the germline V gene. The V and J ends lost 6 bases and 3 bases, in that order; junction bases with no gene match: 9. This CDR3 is CASSATGQGSYEQYF. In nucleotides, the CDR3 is TGCGCCAGCAGTGCGACGGGACAGGGTAGCTACGAGCAGTACTTC.

The CDR3 DNA is TGTGCCAGCAGCTTAATCAGGGGGCTAACATACGAGCAGTACTTC. This codes for CASSLIRGLTYEQYF. V usage is TRBV7-9 and J usage is TRBJ2-7; 8 bases match TRBD1. The CDR3 covers 15 residues. V lost 2 bases to trimming and J lost 4 bases; unmatched junction nucleotides: 7. CDR1 is SEHNR and CDR2 is FQNEAQ in the germline V gene (reference sequence).

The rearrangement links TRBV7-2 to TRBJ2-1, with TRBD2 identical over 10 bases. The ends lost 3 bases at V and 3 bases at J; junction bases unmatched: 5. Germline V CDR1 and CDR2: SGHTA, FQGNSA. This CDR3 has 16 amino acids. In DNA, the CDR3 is TGTGCCAGCAGCTTCAGTAGCGGGGGGCACTACAATGAGCAGTTCTTC. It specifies CASSFSSGGHYNEQFF.

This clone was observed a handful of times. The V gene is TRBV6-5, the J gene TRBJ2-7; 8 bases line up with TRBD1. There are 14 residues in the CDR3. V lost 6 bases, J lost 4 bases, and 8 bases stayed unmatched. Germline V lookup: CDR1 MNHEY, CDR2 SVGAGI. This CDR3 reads CASSYTGGVYEQYF. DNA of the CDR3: TGTGCCAGCAGCTATACAGGGGGTGTATACGAGCAGTACTTC.

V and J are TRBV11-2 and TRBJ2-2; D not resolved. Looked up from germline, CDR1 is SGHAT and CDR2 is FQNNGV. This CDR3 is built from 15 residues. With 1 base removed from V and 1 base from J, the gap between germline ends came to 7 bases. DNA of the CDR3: TGTGCCAGCAGCTTAGGGCGCAAGAACACCGGGGAGCTGTTTTTT. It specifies CASSLGRKNTGELFF.

In DNA, the CDR3 is TGTGCCAGTAGTAGCGGGAGTAACCATAATTCACCCCTCCACTTT. Translated, it gives CASSSGSNHNSPLHF. This chain uses TRBV19 with TRBJ1-6; D remains ambiguous. This CDR3 has 15 amino acids. Germline CDR1 is LNHDA and CDR2 is SQIVND (reference sequence). V lost 4 bases and J 5 bases, leaving 12 bases between the germline ends.

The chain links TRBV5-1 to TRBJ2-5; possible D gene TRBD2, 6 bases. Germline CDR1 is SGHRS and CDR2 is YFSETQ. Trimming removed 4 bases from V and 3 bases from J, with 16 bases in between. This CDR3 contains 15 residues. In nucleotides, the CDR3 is TGCGCCAGCAGCCCTACTGGCCTAGCGAAAGAGACCCAGTACTTC. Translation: CASSPTGLAKETQYF.

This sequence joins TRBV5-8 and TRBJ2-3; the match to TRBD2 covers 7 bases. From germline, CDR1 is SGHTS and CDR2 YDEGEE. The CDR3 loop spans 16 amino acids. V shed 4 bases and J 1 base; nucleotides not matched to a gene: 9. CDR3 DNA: TGTGCCAGCAGCCCCGGGGGGTATGAGGGCACAGATACGCAGTATTTT. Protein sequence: CASSPGGYEGTDTQYF.

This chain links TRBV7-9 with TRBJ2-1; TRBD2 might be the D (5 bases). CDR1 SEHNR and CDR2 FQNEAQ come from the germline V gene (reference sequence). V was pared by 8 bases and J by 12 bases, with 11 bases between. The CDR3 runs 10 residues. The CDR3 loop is CASSRTWQFF. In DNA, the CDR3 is TGTGCCAGCTCGAGGACTTGGCAGTTCTTC.

CDR3 residues: CASSQEGQGAIYEQYF. Written as DNA, the CDR3 is TGTGCCAGCAGCCAAGAGGGGCAGGGGGCAATCTACGAGCAGTACTTC. V is TRBV3-1 (or the pseudogene TRBV3-2) and J is TRBJ2-7, with 8 positions matching TRBD1. The CDR3 loop spans 16 amino acids. With V trimmed by 0 bases and J by 3 bases, 7 bases remained unmatched. From germline, CDR1 is LGHDT and CDR2 YNNKEL (reference sequence).

This CDR3 reads CASRDNRRETQYF. CDR3 DNA sequence: TGCGCCAGCAGGGATAATAGGAGGGAGACCCAGTACTTC. V gene TRBV10-2 combines with J gene TRBJ2-5; D is perhaps TRBD2 (5 bases). The CDR3 is made up of 13 amino acids. Germline assignment: CDR1 WSHSY and CDR2 SAAADI. V was trimmed by 6 bases and J by 5 bases, leaving 13 bases between them.

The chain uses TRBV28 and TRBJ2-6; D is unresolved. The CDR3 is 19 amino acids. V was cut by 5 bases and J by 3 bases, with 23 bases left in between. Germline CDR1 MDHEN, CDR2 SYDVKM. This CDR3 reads CASSLLPPLHVSGANVLTF. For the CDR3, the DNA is TGTGCCAGCAGTCTCCTCCCCCCCTTGCATGTTAGTGGGGCCAACGTCCTGACTTTC.

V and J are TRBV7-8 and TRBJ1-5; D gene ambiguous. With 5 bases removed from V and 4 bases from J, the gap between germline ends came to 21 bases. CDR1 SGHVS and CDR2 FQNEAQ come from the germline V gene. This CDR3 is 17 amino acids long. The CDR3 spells CASSPGRPILKNQPQHF. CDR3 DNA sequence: TGTGCCAGCAGCCCTGGGCGTCCTATTTTAAAGAATCAGCCCCAGCATTTT.

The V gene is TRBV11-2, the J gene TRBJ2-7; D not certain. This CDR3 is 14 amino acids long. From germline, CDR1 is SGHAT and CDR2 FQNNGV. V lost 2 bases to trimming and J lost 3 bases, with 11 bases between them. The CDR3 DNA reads TGTGCCAGCAGCTTAACCGTCGTTGGCTACGAGCAGTACTTC. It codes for CASSLTVVGYEQYF.

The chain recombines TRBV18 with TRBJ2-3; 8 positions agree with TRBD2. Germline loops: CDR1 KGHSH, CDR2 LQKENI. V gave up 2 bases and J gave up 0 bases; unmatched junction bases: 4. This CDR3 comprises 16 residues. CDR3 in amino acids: CASSPFPSGSTDTQYF. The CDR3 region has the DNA TGTGCCAGCTCACCATTCCCTAGCGGGAGCACAGATACGCAGTATTTT. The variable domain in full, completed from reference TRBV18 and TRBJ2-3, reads NAGVMQNPRHLVRRRGQEARLRCSPMKGHSHVYWYRQLPEEGLKFMVYLQKENIIDESGMPKERFSAEFPKEGPSILRIQQVVRGDSAAYFCASSPFPSGSTDTQYFGPGTRLTVL.

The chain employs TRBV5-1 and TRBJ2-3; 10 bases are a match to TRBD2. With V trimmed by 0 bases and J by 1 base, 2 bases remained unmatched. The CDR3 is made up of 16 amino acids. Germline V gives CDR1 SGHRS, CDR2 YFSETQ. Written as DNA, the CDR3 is TGCGCCAGCAGCTTGGGGACTAGCGGCCGCACAGATACGCAGTATTTT. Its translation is CASSLGTSGRTDTQYF.

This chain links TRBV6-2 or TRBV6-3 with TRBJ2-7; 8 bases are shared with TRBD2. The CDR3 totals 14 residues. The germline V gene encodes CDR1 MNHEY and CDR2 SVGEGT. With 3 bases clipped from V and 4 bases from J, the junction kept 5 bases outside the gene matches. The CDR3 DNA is TGTGCCAGCAGTTATCGGGAGGGCCCGTACGAGCAGTACTTC. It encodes CASSYREGPYEQYF.

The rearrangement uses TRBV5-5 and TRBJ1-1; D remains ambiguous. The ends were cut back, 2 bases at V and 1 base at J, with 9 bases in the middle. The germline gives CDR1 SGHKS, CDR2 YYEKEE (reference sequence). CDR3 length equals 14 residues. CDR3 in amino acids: CASSLARENTEAFF. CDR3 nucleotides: TGTGCCAGCAGCTTAGCCCGGGAGAACACTGAAGCTTTCTTT.

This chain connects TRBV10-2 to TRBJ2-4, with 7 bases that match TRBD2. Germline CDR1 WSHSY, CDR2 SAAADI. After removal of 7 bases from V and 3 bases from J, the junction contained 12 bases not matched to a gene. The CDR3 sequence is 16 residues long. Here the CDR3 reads CASTLWGEGLKNIQYF. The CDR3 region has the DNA TGCGCCAGCACCTTGTGGGGGGAGGGCCTCAAAAACATTCAGTACTTC.

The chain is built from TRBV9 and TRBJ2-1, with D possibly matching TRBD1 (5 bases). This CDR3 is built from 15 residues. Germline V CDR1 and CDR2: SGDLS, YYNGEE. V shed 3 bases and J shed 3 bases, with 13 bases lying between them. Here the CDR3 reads CASSAAGIFYNEQFF. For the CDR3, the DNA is TGTGCCAGCAGCGCCGCAGGGATATTCTACAATGAGCAGTTCTTC.

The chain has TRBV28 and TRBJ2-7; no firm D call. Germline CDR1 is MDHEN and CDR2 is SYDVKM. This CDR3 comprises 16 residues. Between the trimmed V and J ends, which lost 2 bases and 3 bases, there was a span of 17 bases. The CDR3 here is CASSLQDAALNYEQYF. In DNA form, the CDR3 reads TGTGCCAGCAGTTTACAAGACGCGGCTCTCAACTACGAGCAGTACTTC.

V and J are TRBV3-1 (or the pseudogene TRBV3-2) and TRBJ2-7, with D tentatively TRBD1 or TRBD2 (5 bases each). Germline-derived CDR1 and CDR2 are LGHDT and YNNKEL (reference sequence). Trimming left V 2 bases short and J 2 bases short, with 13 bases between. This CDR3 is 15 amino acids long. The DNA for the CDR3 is TGTGCCAGCAGCCAAATACGGGACCGAACCTACGAGCAGTACTTC. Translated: CASSQIRDRTYEQYF.

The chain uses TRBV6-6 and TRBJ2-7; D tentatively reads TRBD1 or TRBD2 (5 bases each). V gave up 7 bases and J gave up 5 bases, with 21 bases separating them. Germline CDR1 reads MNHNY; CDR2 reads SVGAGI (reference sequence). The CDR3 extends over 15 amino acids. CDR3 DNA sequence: TGTGCCAGCACAAGAACCGGGGCCCGATGGGACGAGCAGTACTTC. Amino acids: CASTRTGARWDEQYF.